The 9 T cell receptor beta chains in this list originate from one sample, sequenced in a study of T cell clonality in common variable immunodeficiency. Generated by immunoSEQ multiplex PCR, the TCRdb table keeps only in-frame clones and is missing some. Observed in the sample are approximately 44,000 clones, none of them singletons. Sequenced input: peripheral blood mononuclear cells. These receptors were taken from a person between 18 and 69 years old in good health.

This clone ranks as medium-sized. The missing CDR3 end, 3 residues past where the read stops, is filled in from the germline J gene. The chain joins TRBV20-1 to TRBJ1-2; 8 positions agree with TRBD1. The CDR3 extends over 12 amino acids. From germline, CDR1 is DFQATT and CDR2 SNEGSKA (reference sequence). The CDR3 bases that were read are TGCAGTGCTCAGACAGGGGAACTAGGC. This gives the protein CSAQTGELG. The full CDR3 protein reads CSAQTGELGYTF.

This clone occurred many times. The read is 3 residues too short to cover the CDR3 end, so that end is filled in from the germline J gene. This chain uses TRBV4-2 with TRBJ2-6; D is possibly TRBD2 (5 bases). V was shortened by 0 bases and J by 2 bases, with 11 bases between the two germline ends. This CDR3 is built from 17 residues. Germline V gives CDR1 LGHNA, CDR2 YNFKEQ. The CDR3: CASSQEALGTGANVLTF. The part of the CDR3 DNA that was read is TGTGCCAGCAGCCAAGAGGCACTAGGGACTGGGGCCAACGTC.

This clone has a count of ten or more. With the read ending 3 residues before the CDR3 end, the germline J gene is used to fill in that end. The chain employs TRBV19 and TRBJ2-3; D is uncertain. The length of the CDR3 is 12 residues. V was shortened by 6 bases and J by 1 base, with 5 bases between the two germline ends. The germline V gene encodes CDR1 LNHDA and CDR2 SQIVND (reference sequence). This CDR3 reads CASRRGTDTQYF. CDR3 DNA, as far as it was read: TGTGCCAGTAGAAGGGGCACAGATACG.

This clone was counted ten times or more. Coverage ceases 3 residues before the CDR3 finishes, and the germline J gene fills in the end. The chain is built from TRBV7-9 and TRBJ1-1; D might be TRBD1 (5 bases). In germline, CDR1 is SEHNR, CDR2 FQNEAQ (reference sequence). Deletions cut 5 bases from V and 3 bases from J, with 16 bases between. This CDR3 is built from 15 residues. The part of the CDR3 DNA that was read is TGTGCCAGCAGCAGCAGGACGGGGGGGGACACTGAA. This codes for CASSSRTGGDTE. The whole CDR3 sequence is CASSSRTGGDTEAFF.

This clone was detected many times. The CDR3 DNA, read in part, is TGCGCCAGCAGCTTGTCGCCAGGGGATAGGTACGAG. Translating it yields CASSLSPGDRYE. The entire CDR3 protein reads CASSLSPGDRYEQYF. This sequence joins TRBV5-1 and TRBJ2-7, with D possibly matching TRBD1 (6 bases). The read ends 3 residues early relative to the CDR3; the germline J gene fills the gap. The length of the CDR3 is 15 residues. Germline V gene lookup returns CDR1 SGHRS and CDR2 YFSETQ. V lost 1 base and J lost 4, with 15 bases in between. The whole variable domain, filled in from reference TRBV5-1 and TRBJ2-7, reads KAGVTQTPRYLIKTRGQQVTLSCSPISGHRSVSWYQQTPGQGLQFLFEYFSETQRNKGNFPGRFSGRQFSNSRSEMNVSTLELGDSALYLCASSLSPGDRYEQYFGPGTRLTVT.

Many counts were recorded for this clone. The read ends 3 residues shy of where the CDR3 ends; the end is completed using the germline J gene. This chain joins TRBV19 and TRBJ1-4; weak D call: TRBD1 (5 bases). CDR3 size: 16 residues. CDR1 and CDR2 from the germline V gene are LNHDA and SQIVND (reference sequence). Trimming shortened V by 3 bases and J by 7 bases, and 18 bases separated the two germline ends. CDR3 DNA, as far as it was read: TGTGCCAGTAGTATTATAGGGGTCGGTATGTTTGAAAAA. Translation: CASSIIGVGMFEK. The full CDR3 protein reads CASSIIGVGMFEKLFF.

This clone occurred many times. The read terminates 3 residues ahead of where the CDR3 ends, so the germline J gene completes it. This rearrangement joins TRBV28 to TRBJ2-7, with TRBD2 identical over 8 bases. The germline gives CDR1 MDHEN, CDR2 SYDVKM. After removal of 2 bases from V and 1 base from J, the junction contained 1 base not matched to a gene. The CDR3 has 14 amino acids. The CDR3 spells CASSLVAGSYEQYF. CDR3 DNA, as far as it was read: TGTGCCAGCAGTTTAGTAGCGGGATCCTACGAG. Variable domain in full (rest from reference TRBV28 and TRBJ2-7): DVKVTQSSRYLVKRTGEKVFLECVQDMDHENMFWYRQDPGLGLRLIYFSYDVKMKEKGDIPEGYSVSREKKERFSLILESASTNQTSMYLCASSLVAGSYEQYFGPGTRLTVT.

This clone occurred many times. The CDR3 end lies 3 residues beyond the end of the read and is filled in from the germline J gene. J is TRBJ1-1 and V is TRBV13; D not resolved. Germline V lookup: CDR1 PRHDT, CDR2 FYEKMQ (reference sequence). CDR3 length: 13 amino acids. Trimming took 5 bases from V and 1 from J, leaving 8 bases between them. CDR3 DNA, as far as it was read: TGTGCCAGCAGCCACCACGGGAACACTGAA. Its translation is CASSHHGNTE. The entire CDR3 is CASSHHGNTEAFF.

This clone was detected many times. The CDR3 sequence: CASSSGETQYF. CDR3 DNA (partial): TGTGCCAGCAGCTCGGGAGAGACC. The J gene is TRBJ2-5, the V gene TRBV7-3; D ambiguous. Coverage ceases 3 residues before the CDR3 finishes, and the germline J gene fills in the end. The CDR3 sequence is 11 residues long. Germline V gene sequence: CDR1 SGHTA, CDR2 FQGTGA. Trimming pared 4 bases from V and 4 bases from J, leaving 4 bases between. Together with reference TRBV7-3 and TRBJ2-5, the CDR3 gives the full variable domain: GAGVSQTPSNKVTEKGKYVELRCDPISGHTALYWYRQSLGQGPEFLIYFQGTGAADDSGLPNDRFFAVRPEGSVSTLKIQRTERGDSAVYLCASSSGETQYFGPGTRLLVL.